The rows below give T cell receptor beta chains drawn from one sample of a study of response to subunit inactivated influenza vaccine. TCRdb analysed the RT-PCR reads with MiXCR anew, one entry per CDR3 protein. The data show 560,000 or so distinct CDR3 sequences, about 7.6% seen once. The source material was PBMCs from blood, sampled about 23 months after vaccination. Receptors were obtained from a man aged 50 to 75 who received an inactivated influenza vaccine. CDR3s include the opening cysteine and the closing phenylalanine or tryptophan. A D gene is named only where the DNA matches it firmly. The size entry is marked missing in some rows and otherwise reads once, few, many or a size class.

J | size | D | V | CDR3 | DNA
TRBJ2-1 | few | TRBD1 | TRBV18 | CASYGQGAVSYNEQFF | TGTGCCAGCTACGGCCAGGGGGCCGTTTCCTACAATGAGCAGTTCTTC
TRBJ2-1 | few | . | TRBV9 | CASSVDSGASYNEQFF | TGTGCCAGCAGCGTAGATTCGGGAGCGTCCTACAATGAGCAGTTCTTC
TRBJ2-7 | . | TRBD2 | TRBV4-3 | CASSQDPGGLAGRGSHEQYF | TGCGCCAGCAGCCAAGATCCAGGGGGACTAGCGGGACGAGGTTCCCACGAGCAGTACTTC
TRBJ2-7 | few | . | TRBV28 | CASRGNLYEQYF | TGTGCCAGCCGGGGGAATCTGTACGAGCAGTACTTC
TRBJ2-1 | . | . | TRBV30 | CAWNHYNEQFF | TGTGCCTGGAACCATTACAATGAGCAGTTCTTC
TRBJ2-7 | many | TRBD2 | TRBV11-2 | CASSLGGSGYEQYF | TGTGCCAGCAGCTTAGGCGGGAGTGGCTACGAGCAGTACTTC
TRBJ2-4 | many | . | TRBV28 | CASSFYPLAKNIQYF | TGTGCCAGCAGTTTCTATCCTCTAGCCAAAAACATTCAGTACTTC
TRBJ2-7 | . | TRBD2 | TRBV4-3 | CASSQDEGLAGPYEQYF | TGCGCCAGCAGCCAAGATGAGGGACTAGCGGGGCCGTACGAGCAGTACTTC
TRBJ2-7 | . | TRBD2 | TRBV7-2 | CASSFMGGSREQYF | TGTGCCAGCAGCTTTATGGGCGGGAGTCGTGAGCAGTACTTC
TRBJ2-7 | . | . | TRBV6-2/TRBV6-3 | CASSYLSGLDTSYEQYF | TGTGCCAGCAGTTACCTTTCGGGACTCGATACCTCCTACGAGCAGTACTTC
TRBJ2-1 | . | TRBD1 | TRBV3-1 | CASSHAGTGTNEQFF | TGTGCTAGCAGCCACGCCGGGACAGGAACTAATGAGCAGTTCTTC
TRBJ2-7 | . | . | TRBV20-1 | CSAPDIRSYEKYF | TGCAGTGCCCCTGACATCCGCTCCTACGAGAAGTACTTC
TRBJ1-5 | . | . | TRBV6-1 | CASTDIAANQPQHF | TGTGCCAGCACCGATATAGCAGCCAATCAGCCCCAGCATTTT
TRBJ1-1 | few | . | TRBV5-1 | CASSLDRPGLEAFF | TGCGCCAGCAGTCTCGACCGTCCAGGGCTTGAAGCTTTCTTT
TRBJ2-1 | many | TRBD1 | TRBV5-1 | CASSLVPGTGVYNEQFF | TGCGCCAGCAGCTTGGTTCCCGGGACAGGGGTCTACAATGAGCAGTTCTTC
TRBJ2-3 | many | . | TRBV4-3 | CASSQPHYRVTDTQYF | TGCGCCAGCAGCCAACCCCACTACAGGGTCACAGATACGCAGTATTTT
TRBJ2-1 | many | . | TRBV21-1 | CASSKEAGCSSYNEQFF | TGTGCCAGCAGCAAAGAGGCAGGGTGTAGCTCCTACAATGAGCAGTTCTTC